A single sample is the source of the 5 T cell receptor beta chains below, sequenced in a study of vaccination effects on CD4 cells after COVID-19. Some clones are missing from TCRdb's copy, which holds only in-frame ones; the method was immunoSEQ multiplex PCR. The sample lists tens of thousands of clones, approximately 80% seen once, with about 10% in the top ten. Scientists isolated CD4+ T cells after an approximately 10-day culture period ended. These receptors have no known antigen. Material: CD4+ T cells from PBMCs cultured without peptide, obtained before COVID-19 vaccination. These receptors originate from a human donor who had a prior SARS-CoV-2 infection.

This clone was observed a few times. The chain uses TRBV2 and TRBJ2-1; 9 bases align to TRBD2. Germline CDR1 SNHLY, CDR2 FYNNEI. The V segment lost 10 bases and the J segment 5 bases; nucleotides outside the gene matches: 9. CDR3 length equals 14 residues. The DNA of the CDR3 is TGTGCCACGGTCAGCGGGAGGAGCCACAATGAGCAGTTCTTC. Protein: CATVSGRSHNEQFF.

The chain couples TRBV7-9 to TRBJ1-2; the D gene is possibly TRBD1 (5 bases). Germline assignment: CDR1 SEHNR and CDR2 FQNEAQ (reference sequence). This CDR3 has 14 residues. V was cut by 9 bases and J by 5 bases, with 19 bases left in between. The CDR3 region is CASNPGRNFYGYTF. In nucleotides, the CDR3 is TGTGCCAGTAATCCGGGACGGAACTTTTATGGCTACACCTTC.

This chain joins TRBV25-1 and TRBJ2-1; D is ambiguous. V was cut by 3 bases and J by 3 bases, with 6 bases left in between. Germline V gene data show CDR1 as MGHDK and CDR2 as SYGVNS. The length of the CDR3 is 13 residues. The CDR3: CASSDGSYNEQFF. The CDR3 DNA follows: TGTGCCAGCAGTGATGGCAGCTACAATGAGCAGTTCTTC.

This clone was observed a few times. The rearrangement uses TRBV19 and TRBJ1-2; D is ambiguous. Germline values: CDR1 LNHDA, CDR2 SQIVND (reference sequence). V was cut by 3 bases and J by 4 bases, with 15 bases left in between. The length of the CDR3 is 15 residues. CDR3 DNA: TGTGCCAGTAGTATGGAGGTAGAGGACCCCTATGGCTACACCTTC. Translation gives CASSMEVEDPYGYTF.

The rearrangement uses TRBV2 and TRBJ2-7; possible D gene TRBD1, 6 bases. Trimming shortened V by 5 bases and J by 3 bases, and 8 bases separated the two germline ends. The CDR3 is made up of 12 amino acids. Germline V lookup: CDR1 SNHLY, CDR2 FYNNEI. DNA for the CDR3: TGTGCCAGCAGTTTACAGGGCTACGAGCAGTACTTC. Its translation: CASSLQGYEQYF.